The 21 T cell receptor beta chains below come from one sample, sequenced in a study of blood T cell repertoires in COVID-19. The method was immunoSEQ multiplex PCR; TCRdb's version includes in-frame clones alone and lacks a portion of them. The sample yields some 420,000 clones, around 91% seen once. Sequenced input: PBMCs or T cells enriched from blood (not recorded which). Receptor source: a man in his thirties or forties who had recovered from COVID-19.

The rearrangement joins TRBV7-6 to TRBJ2-7; 11 positions match TRBD2. CDR3 length: 15 residues. Germline V CDR1 and CDR2: SGHVS, FNYEAQ. V gave up 1 base and J gave up 4 bases; unmatched junction bases: 3. The DNA of the CDR3 is TGTGCCAGCAGCTTAGATTTAGCGGGAGGGTACGAGCAGTACTTC. The encoded protein is CASSLDLAGGYEQYF.

This sequence joins TRBV30 and TRBJ2-5; the D gene is possibly TRBD1 (6 bases). The germline gives CDR1 GTSNPN, CDR2 SVGIG (reference sequence). This CDR3 has 13 residues. The V gene lost 4 bases and the J gene lost 5 bases, with 14 bases spanning the gap. The CDR3 region is CAWNMGRGETQYF. The CDR3 DNA is TGTGCCTGGAATATGGGCAGGGGTGAGACCCAGTACTTC.

This clone was seen a few times. This sequence joins TRBV20-1 and TRBJ2-7, with D perhaps TRBD1 (5 bases). CDR3 length: 14 amino acids. V was cut by 3 bases and J by 4 bases, with 16 bases left in between. Germline V gene data show CDR1 as DFQATT and CDR2 as SNEGSKA (reference sequence). CDR3 bases: TGCAGTGCTAGTCACCCCCAAAGGGGTTACGAGCAGTACTTC. This encodes CSASHPQRGYEQYF.

The V gene is TRBV5-4, the J gene TRBJ1-6; D possibly corresponds to TRBD1 (5 bases). Germline-derived CDR1 and CDR2 are SGHNT and YYREEE (reference sequence). The germline V and J ends were trimmed by 5 bases and 10 bases, with 16 bases remaining between them. The length of the CDR3 is 14 residues. CDR3: CASRISGGESPLHF. CDR3 bases: TGTGCCAGCAGGATAAGTGGAGGGGAATCACCCCTCCACTTT.

This clone was detected only a few times. The gene calls are TRBV5-4 and TRBJ1-1; TRBD1 might be the D (5 bases). Trimming pared 5 bases from V and 0 bases from J, leaving 8 bases between. The length of the CDR3 is 13 residues. Germline-derived CDR1 and CDR2 are SGHNT and YYREEE (reference sequence). This CDR3 reads CASRVGLNTEAFF. The CDR3 DNA reads as TGTGCCAGCAGGGTGGGGCTGAACACTGAAGCTTTCTTT.

The chain is built from TRBV3-1 (or the pseudogene TRBV3-2) and TRBJ2-3; D is unresolved. CDR3 size: 15 residues. The germline V gene encodes CDR1 LGHDT and CDR2 YNNKEL (reference sequence). With 1 base removed from V and 0 bases from J, the gap between germline ends came to 8 bases. The chain's CDR3 is CASSQGGVSTDTQYF. The CDR3 DNA follows: TGTGCCAGCAGCCAAGGTGGAGTCAGCACAGATACGCAGTATTTT.

A few counts support this clone. The CDR3 DNA reads as TGTGCCAGCAGCGCAGGGGCCCAAAGCACTGAAGCTTTCTTT. It is translated as CASSAGAQSTEAFF. The chain employs TRBV11-3 and TRBJ1-1; tentatively, D is TRBD1 (6 bases). Germline CDR1 and CDR2: SGHNT and YENEEA. The CDR3 runs 14 residues. V was trimmed by 5 bases and J by 4 bases, leaving 14 bases between them.

The chain is built from TRBV25-1 and TRBJ1-1; D is unresolved. Trimming took off 7 bases at V and 4 bases at J, with 19 bases between the two ends. This CDR3 contains 15 residues. Germline lookup yields CDR1 MGHDK and CDR2 SYGVNS. The CDR3 spells CASTSILARGTEAFF. In DNA form, the CDR3 reads TGTGCCAGCACTTCGATACTGGCCCGGGGCACTGAAGCTTTCTTT.

The chain's CDR3 is CASSLSRPGTEAFF. CDR3 bases: TGCGCCAGCAGCTTGAGTCGTCCGGGGACTGAAGCTTTCTTT. The rearrangement joins TRBV5-1 to TRBJ1-1; no reliable D call. V was shortened by 1 base and J by 5 bases, with 12 bases between the two germline ends. Germline V gives CDR1 SGHRS, CDR2 YFSETQ. There are 14 residues in the CDR3.

The J gene is TRBJ2-3, the V gene TRBV29-1; D remains ambiguous. V lost 7 bases and J lost 5, with 10 bases in between. Germline V CDR1 and CDR2: SQVTM, ANQGSEA. This CDR3 region has 11 residues. In DNA, the CDR3 is TGCAGCGCCTTCCAGTTAGATACGCAGTATTTT. Amino acid sequence: CSAFQLDTQYF.

The chain links TRBV28 to TRBJ2-1; weak D call: TRBD1 (6 bases). CDR3 length equals 14 residues. The germline CDR1 and CDR2 sequences are MDHEN and SYDVKM. V gave up 6 bases and J gave up 13 bases, with 22 bases separating them. CDR3 DNA sequence: TGTGCCAGCAGCAGCGGACAGCAGAGCCAACGCCAGTTCTTC. It encodes CASSSGQQSQRQFF. Based on the CDR3 plus reference TRBV28 and TRBJ2-1, the full variable domain is DVKVTQSSRYLVKRTGEKVFLECVQDMDHENMFWYRQDPGLGLRLIYFSYDVKMKEKGDIPEGYSVSREKKERFSLILESASTNQTSMYLCASSSGQQSQRQFFGPGTRLTVL.

J is TRBJ2-5 and V is TRBV12-3 or TRBV12-4; no definite D call. CDR3 size: 12 residues. With 4 bases removed from V and 8 bases from J, the gap between germline ends came to 11 bases. The CDR3 is CASSSDRGTQYF. CDR3 bases: TGTGCCAGCAGTTCCGACCGCGGAACCCAGTACTTC.

CDR3 nucleotide sequence: TGTGCCAGCAGCCAAGTCGGGTACCAGCCCCAGCATTTT. Translating it yields CASSQVGYQPQHF. The chain has TRBV3-1 (or the pseudogene TRBV3-2) and TRBJ1-5; D uncertain. Between the trimmed V and J ends, which lost 1 base and 7 bases, there was a span of 8 bases. The CDR3 is 13 residues long. The germline gives CDR1 LGHDT, CDR2 YNNKEL (reference sequence).

The chain combines TRBV28 with TRBJ1-1, with no clear D. Germline CDR1 MDHEN, CDR2 SYDVKM. V lost 3 bases and J 5 bases, leaving 10 bases between the germline ends. This CDR3 is 13 amino acids long. CDR3 coding DNA: TGTGCCAGCAGTTTGAGGGTTGGGACTGAAGCTTTCTTT. Its protein is CASSLRVGTEAFF.

V usage is TRBV4-1 and J usage is TRBJ1-6; D remains ambiguous. Germline lookup yields CDR1 MGHRA and CDR2 YSYEKL. This CDR3 is 14 amino acids long. V was clipped by 1 base and J by 12 bases, with 13 bases between them. The CDR3 here is CASSQVGSAVPLHF. CDR3 DNA: TGCGCCAGCAGCCAAGTGGGTTCAGCGGTACCCCTCCACTTT.

This clone showed up just once. V and J are TRBV5-5 and TRBJ2-1, with a tentative D call TRBD2 (5 bases). CDR1 SGHKS and CDR2 YYEKEE come from the germline V gene (reference sequence). The length of the CDR3 is 14 residues. Trimming stripped 0 bases from V and 6 bases from J, with 10 bases between. The DNA for the CDR3 is TGTGCCAGCAGCTTGGACGGGATGGTCAATGAGCAGTTCTTC. This gives the protein CASSLDGMVNEQFF.

This clone occurred a few times. The chain uses TRBV3-1 (or the pseudogene TRBV3-2) and TRBJ2-7; weak D call: TRBD2 (5 bases). V shed 0 bases and J shed 6 bases, with 9 bases lying between them. CDR3 length: 13 amino acids. The germline V gene has CDR1 LGHDT and CDR2 YNNKEL (reference sequence). The CDR3 region is CASSQDRTSEQYF. CDR3 nucleotides: TGTGCCAGCAGCCAAGACCGTACTAGCGAGCAGTACTTC.

The sample holds one count of this clone. The gene calls are TRBV12-3 or TRBV12-4 and TRBJ1-1; D may be TRBD1 (6 bases). The CDR3 sequence is 13 residues long. With 1 base removed from V and 8 bases from J, the gap between germline ends came to 11 bases. In DNA form, the CDR3 reads TGTGCCAGCAGTTTAGGAGAGGGGGAGGAAGCTTTCTTT. Its protein product is CASSLGEGEEAFF.

The V call is TRBV5-1, the J call TRBJ1-4; no reliable D call. This CDR3 is 14 amino acids long. Trimming shortened V by 4 bases and J by 0 bases, and 7 bases separated the two germline ends. Looked up from germline, CDR1 is SGHRS and CDR2 is YFSETQ. The CDR3 DNA follows: TGCGCCAGCAGCGAATTAGCAACTAATGAAAAACTGTTTTTT. This sequence encodes CASSELATNEKLFF.

The V call is TRBV7-8, the J call TRBJ2-1; 7 nucleotides agree with TRBD2. Germline lookup yields CDR1 SGHVS and CDR2 FQNEAQ. This CDR3 contains 14 residues. V was pared by 4 bases and J by 5 bases, with 5 bases of the junction left unmatched. CDR3 sequence (DNA): TGTGCCAGCAGCTACCTAGCGGCAAACAATGAGCAGTTCTTC. Its protein is CASSYLAANNEQFF.

This chain uses TRBV5-4 with TRBJ2-7, with 9 bases aligning to TRBD2. The CDR3 length is 17 residues. CDR1 and CDR2 (germline): SGHNT, YYREEE (reference sequence). With V trimmed by 0 bases and J by 4 bases, 11 bases remained unmatched. The DNA of the CDR3 is TGTGCCAGCAGCTTGGGCGGAGTAGCGGGAGATCTGTACGAGCAGTACTTC. This encodes CASSLGGVAGDLYEQYF.